This TCR beta chain was sequenced during a study of T cell responses to AZD1222 COVID-19 vaccine. Study observations and caveats: Repertoire sampling occurred only after the peak T cell response.

V shed 1 base and J shed 4 bases, with 1 base lying between them. CDR1 and CDR2 from the germline V gene are LGHDT and YNNKEL (reference sequence). This CDR3 has 12 residues. Generated by immunoSEQ multiplex PCR, the TCRdb table keeps only in-frame clones and is missing some. This sample yields 90,000 to 120,000 clones, of which nearly 90% are seen a single time; about 2.5% belongs to the top ten. This clone was seen only a few times. Its target is not known. Specimen: peripheral blood, collected 28 days after the second AZD1222 dose. This TCR was recovered from an adult who received the AZD1222 COVID-19 vaccine. The chain employs TRBV3-1 (or the pseudogene TRBV3-2) and TRBJ2-2; no definite D call. CDR3 nucleotide sequence: TGTGCCAGCAGCCAAGCCACCGGGGAGCTGTTTTTT. As protein: CASSQATGELFF.